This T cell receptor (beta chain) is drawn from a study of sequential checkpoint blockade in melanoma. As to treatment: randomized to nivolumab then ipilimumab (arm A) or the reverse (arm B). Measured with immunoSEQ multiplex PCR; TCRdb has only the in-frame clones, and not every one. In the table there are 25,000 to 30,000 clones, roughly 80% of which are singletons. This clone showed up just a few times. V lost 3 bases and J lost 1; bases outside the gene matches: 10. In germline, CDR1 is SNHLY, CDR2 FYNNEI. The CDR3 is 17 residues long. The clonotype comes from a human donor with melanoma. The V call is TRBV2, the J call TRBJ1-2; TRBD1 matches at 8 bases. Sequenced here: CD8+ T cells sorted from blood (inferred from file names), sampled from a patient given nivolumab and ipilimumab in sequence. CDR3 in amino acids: CASSDWSGGFGNYGYTF. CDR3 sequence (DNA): TGTGCCAGCAGTGACTGGTCAGGGGGCTTTGGTAACTATGGCTACACCTTC.